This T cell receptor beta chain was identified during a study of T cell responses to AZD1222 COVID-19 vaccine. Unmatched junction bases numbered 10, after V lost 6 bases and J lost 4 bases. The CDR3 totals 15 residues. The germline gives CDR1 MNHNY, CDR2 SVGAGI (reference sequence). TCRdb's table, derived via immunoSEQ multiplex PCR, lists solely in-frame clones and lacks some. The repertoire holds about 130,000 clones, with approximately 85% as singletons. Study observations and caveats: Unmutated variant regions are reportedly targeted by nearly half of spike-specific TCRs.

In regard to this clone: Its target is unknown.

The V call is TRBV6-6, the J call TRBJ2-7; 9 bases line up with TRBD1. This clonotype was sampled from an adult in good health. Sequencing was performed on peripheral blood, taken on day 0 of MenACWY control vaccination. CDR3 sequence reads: CASRGPGQGSYEQYF. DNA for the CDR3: TGTGCCAGCAGGGGACCGGGACAGGGAAGTTACGAGCAGTACTTC.